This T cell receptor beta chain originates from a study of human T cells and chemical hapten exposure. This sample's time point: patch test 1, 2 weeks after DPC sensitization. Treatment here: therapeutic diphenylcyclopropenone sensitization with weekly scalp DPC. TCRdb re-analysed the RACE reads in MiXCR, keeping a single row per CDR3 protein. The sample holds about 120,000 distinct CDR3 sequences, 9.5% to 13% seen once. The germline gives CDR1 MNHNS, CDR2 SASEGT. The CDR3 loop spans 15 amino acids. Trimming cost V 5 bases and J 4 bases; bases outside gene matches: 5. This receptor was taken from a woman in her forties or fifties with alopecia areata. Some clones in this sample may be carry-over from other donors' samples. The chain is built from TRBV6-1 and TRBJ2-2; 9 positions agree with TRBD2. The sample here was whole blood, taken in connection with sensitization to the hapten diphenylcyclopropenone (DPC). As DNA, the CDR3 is TGTGCCAGCAGTCTTCGCGGGAGGGCCACCGGGGAGCTGTTTTTT. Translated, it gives CASSLRGRATGELFF.